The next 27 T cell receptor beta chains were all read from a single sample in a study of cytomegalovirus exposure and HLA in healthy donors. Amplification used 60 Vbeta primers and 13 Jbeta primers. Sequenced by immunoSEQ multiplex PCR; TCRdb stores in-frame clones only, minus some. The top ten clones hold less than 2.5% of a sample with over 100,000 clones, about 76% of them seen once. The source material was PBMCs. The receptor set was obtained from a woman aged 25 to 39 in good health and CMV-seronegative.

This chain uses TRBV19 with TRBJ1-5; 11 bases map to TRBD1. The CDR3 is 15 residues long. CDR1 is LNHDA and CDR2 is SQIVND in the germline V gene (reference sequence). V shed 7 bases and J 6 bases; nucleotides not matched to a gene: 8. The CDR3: CASTNVDRGLQPQHF. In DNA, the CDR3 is TGTGCCAGTACTAACGTGGACAGGGGGCTTCAGCCCCAGCATTTT.

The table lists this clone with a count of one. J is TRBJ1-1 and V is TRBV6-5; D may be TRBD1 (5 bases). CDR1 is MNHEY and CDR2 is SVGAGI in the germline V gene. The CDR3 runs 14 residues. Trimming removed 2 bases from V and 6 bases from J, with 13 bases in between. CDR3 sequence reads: CASSYTPGLSEAFF. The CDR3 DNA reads TGTGCCAGCAGTTACACCCCAGGGTTATCTGAAGCTTTCTTT.

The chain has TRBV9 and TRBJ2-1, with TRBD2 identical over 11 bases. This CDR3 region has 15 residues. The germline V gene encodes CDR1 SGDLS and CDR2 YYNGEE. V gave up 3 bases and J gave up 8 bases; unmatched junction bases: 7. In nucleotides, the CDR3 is TGTGCCAGCAGCGCGGGGACTAGCGGCCGTGATGAGCAGTTCTTC. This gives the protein CASSAGTSGRDEQFF.

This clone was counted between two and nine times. CDR3 DNA: TGTGCCAGCACAGGGGGCACAGATACGCAGTATTTT. This sequence encodes CASTGGTDTQYF. J is TRBJ2-3 and V is TRBV28; the D gene is possibly TRBD1 (6 bases). The CDR3 sequence is 12 residues long. V lost 7 bases to trimming and J lost 1 base, with 6 bases between them. Germline V gene sequence: CDR1 MDHEN, CDR2 SYDVKM. Full variable domain (outside the CDR3, taken from reference TRBV28 and TRBJ2-3): DVKVTQSSRYLVKRTGEKVFLECVQDMDHENMFWYRQDPGLGLRLIYFSYDVKMKEKGDIPEGYSVSREKKERFSLILESASTNQTSMYLCASTGGTDTQYFGPGTRLTVL.

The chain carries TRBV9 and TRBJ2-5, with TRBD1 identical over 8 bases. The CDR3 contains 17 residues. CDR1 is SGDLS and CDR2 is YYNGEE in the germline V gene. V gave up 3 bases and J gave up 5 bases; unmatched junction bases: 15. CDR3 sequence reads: CASSGQGAGARDETQYF. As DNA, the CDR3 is TGTGCCAGCAGCGGTCAGGGGGCCGGGGCTCGGGACGAGACCCAGTACTTC.

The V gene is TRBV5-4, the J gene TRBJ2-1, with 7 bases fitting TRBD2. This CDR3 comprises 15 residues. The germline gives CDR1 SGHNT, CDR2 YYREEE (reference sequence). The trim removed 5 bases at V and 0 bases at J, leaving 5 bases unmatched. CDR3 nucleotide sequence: TGTGCCAGCAGAAAGCGGGGTAGCTCCTACAATGAGCAGTTCTTC. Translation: CASRKRGSSYNEQFF.

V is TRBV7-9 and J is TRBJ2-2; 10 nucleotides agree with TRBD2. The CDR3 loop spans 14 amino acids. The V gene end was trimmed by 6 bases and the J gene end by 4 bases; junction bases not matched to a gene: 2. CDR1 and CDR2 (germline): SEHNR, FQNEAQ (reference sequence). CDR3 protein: CASSSSGSTGELFF. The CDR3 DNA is TGTGCCAGCAGTTCTAGCGGGAGCACCGGGGAGCTGTTTTTT.

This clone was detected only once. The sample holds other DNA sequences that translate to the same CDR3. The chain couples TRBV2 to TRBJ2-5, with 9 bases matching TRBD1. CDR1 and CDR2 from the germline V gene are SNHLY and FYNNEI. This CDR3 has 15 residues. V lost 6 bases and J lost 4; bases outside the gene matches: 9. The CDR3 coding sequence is TGTGCCAGCAGGGGACAGGGCCGGTCATCAGAGACCCAGTACTTC. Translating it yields CASRGQGRSSETQYF.

CDR3: CASSVRPGETQYF. The CDR3 nucleotides read TGTGCCAGCAGTGTCCGACCCGGGGAGACCCAGTACTTC. The chain links TRBV2 to TRBJ2-5; D not resolved. Germline V gene data show CDR1 as SNHLY and CDR2 as FYNNEI. V lost 4 bases to trimming and J lost 5 bases, with 11 bases between them. This CDR3 has 13 residues.

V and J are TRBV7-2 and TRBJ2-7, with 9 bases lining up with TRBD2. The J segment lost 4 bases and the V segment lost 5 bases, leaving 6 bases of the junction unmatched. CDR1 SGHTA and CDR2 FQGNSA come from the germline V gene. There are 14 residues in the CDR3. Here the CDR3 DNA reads TGTGCCAGCAGCCTCCCTAGCGGGGCGTACGAGCAGTACTTC. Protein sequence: CASSLPSGAYEQYF.

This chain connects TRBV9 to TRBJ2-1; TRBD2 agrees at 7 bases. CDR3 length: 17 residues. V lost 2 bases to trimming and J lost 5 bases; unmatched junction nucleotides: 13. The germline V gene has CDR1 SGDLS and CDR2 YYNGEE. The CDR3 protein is CASSVFSTGTINNEQFF. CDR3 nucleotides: TGTGCCAGCAGCGTGTTCTCTACCGGGACTATTAACAATGAGCAGTTCTTC.

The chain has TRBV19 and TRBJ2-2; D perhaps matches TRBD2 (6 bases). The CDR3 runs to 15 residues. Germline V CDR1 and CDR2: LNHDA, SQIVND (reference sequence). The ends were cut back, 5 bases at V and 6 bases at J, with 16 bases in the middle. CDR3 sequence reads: CASSDPGLYAGELFF. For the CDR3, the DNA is TGTGCCAGTAGTGACCCGGGACTGTACGCCGGGGAGCTGTTTTTT.

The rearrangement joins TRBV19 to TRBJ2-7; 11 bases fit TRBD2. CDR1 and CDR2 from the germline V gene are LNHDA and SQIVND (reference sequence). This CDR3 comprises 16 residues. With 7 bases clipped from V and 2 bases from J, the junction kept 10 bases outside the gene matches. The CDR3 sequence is CASTSGRTPAPYEQYF. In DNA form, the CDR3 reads TGTGCCAGTACTAGCGGGAGGACCCCGGCGCCCTACGAGCAGTACTTC.

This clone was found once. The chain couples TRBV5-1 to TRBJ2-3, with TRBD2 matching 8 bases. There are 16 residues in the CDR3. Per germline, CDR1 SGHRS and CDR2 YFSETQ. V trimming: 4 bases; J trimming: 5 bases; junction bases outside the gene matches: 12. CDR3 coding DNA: TGCGCCAGCAGCAAGTGGGCGGGAGGTAGTAAAGATACGCAGTATTTT. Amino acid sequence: CASSKWAGGSKDTQYF.

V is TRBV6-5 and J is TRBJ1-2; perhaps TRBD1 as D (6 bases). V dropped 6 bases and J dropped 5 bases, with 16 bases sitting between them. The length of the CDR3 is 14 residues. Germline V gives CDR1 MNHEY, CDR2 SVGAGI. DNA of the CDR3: TGTGCCAGCAGGTCCGGACAGTTCTTTTATGGCTACACCTTC. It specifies CASRSGQFFYGYTF.

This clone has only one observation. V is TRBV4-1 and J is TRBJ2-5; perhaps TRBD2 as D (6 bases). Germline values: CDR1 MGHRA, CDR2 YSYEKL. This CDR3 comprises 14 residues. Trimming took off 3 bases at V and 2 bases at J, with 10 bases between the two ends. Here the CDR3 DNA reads TGCGCCAGCAGCCAGGCGGGAATTCAAGAGACCCAGTACTTC. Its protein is CASSQAGIQETQYF.

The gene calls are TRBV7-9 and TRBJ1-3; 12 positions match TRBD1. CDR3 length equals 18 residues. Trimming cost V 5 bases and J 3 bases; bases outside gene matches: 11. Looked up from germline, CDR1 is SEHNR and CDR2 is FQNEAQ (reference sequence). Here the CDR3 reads CASSEKPGQGAVGNTIYF. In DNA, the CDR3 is TGTGCCAGCAGCGAAAAACCGGGACAGGGGGCGGTTGGAAACACCATATATTTT.

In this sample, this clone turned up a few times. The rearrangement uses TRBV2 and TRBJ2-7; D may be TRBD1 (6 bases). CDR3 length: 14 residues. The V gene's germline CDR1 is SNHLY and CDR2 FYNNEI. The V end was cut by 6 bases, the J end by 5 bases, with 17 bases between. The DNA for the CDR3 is TGTGCCAGCAGGGGGGACAAGGAATCCGACGAGCAGTACTTC. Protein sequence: CASRGDKESDEQYF.

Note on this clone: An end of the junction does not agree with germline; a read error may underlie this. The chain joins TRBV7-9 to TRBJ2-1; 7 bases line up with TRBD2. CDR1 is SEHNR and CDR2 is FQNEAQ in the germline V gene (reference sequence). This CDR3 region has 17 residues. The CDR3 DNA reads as TGTTCCAGCAGTCTATTCCGACTAGCCGGCACCTACAATGAGCAGTTCTTC. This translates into CSSSLFRLAGTYNEQFF.

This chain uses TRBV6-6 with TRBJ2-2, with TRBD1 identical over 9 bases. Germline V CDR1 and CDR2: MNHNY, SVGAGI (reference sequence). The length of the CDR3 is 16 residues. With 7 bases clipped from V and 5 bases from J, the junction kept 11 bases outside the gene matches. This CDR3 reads CASIKTGGGETGELFF. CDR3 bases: TGTGCCAGCATCAAGACAGGGGGAGGCGAAACCGGGGAGCTGTTTTTT.

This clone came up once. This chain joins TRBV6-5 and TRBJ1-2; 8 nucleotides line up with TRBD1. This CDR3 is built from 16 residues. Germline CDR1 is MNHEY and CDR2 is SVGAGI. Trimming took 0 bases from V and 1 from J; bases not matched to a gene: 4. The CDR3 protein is CASSYSFTGGNYGYTF. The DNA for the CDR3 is TGTGCCAGCAGTTACTCATTTACAGGGGGTAACTATGGCTACACCTTC.

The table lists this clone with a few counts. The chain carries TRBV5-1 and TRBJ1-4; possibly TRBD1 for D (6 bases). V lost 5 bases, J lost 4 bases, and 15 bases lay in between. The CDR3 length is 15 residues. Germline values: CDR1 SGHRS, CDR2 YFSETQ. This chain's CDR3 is CASRGKDSLNEKLFF. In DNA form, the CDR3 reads TGCGCCAGCAGAGGAAAGGACAGTCTTAATGAAAAACTGTTTTTT.

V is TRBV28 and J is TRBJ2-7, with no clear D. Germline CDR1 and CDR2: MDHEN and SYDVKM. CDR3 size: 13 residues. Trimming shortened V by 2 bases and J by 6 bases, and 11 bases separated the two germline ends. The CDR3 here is CASSLAASGEQYF. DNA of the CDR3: TGTGCCAGCAGTTTAGCGGCCTCGGGCGAGCAGTACTTC.

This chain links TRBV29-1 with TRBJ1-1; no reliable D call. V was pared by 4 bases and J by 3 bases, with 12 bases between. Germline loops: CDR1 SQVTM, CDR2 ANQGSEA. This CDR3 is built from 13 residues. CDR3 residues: CSVALHRDTEAFF. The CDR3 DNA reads TGCAGCGTTGCGCTCCACCGAGACACTGAAGCTTTCTTT.

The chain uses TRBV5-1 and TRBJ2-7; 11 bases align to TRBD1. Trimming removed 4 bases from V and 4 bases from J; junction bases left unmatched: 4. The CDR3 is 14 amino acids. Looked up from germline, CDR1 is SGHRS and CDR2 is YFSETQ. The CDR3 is CASSRDRGLYEQYF. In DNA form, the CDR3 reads TGCGCCAGCAGCCGGGACAGGGGGTTATACGAGCAGTACTTC.

The DNA of the CDR3 is TGTGCCAGCAGCGTAGACGGCTATCCCGGAGGTGGGGAGACCCAGTACTTC. Its protein is CASSVDGYPGGGETQYF. This chain connects TRBV9 to TRBJ2-5; D might be TRBD2 (5 bases). Deletions cut 0 bases from V and 5 bases from J, with 20 bases between. The germline CDR1 and CDR2 sequences are SGDLS and YYNGEE. There are 17 residues in the CDR3.

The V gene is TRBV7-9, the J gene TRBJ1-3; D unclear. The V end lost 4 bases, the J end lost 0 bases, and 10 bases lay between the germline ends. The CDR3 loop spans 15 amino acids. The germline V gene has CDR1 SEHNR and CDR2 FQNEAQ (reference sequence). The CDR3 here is CASSSSGLSGNTIYF. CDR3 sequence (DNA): TGTGCCAGCAGCTCGTCAGGTCTCTCTGGAAACACCATATATTTT.